A selection of T cell receptor beta chains follows, all from one sample in a study of graft-versus-host responses after intestinal transplantation. Clones were read by immunoSEQ multiplex PCR, and TCRdb kept only the in-frame ones, dropping some. The table records about 14,000 clones, roughly 86% of them present only once. This specimen was PBMCs, taken after intestinal transplantation. The receptor set was obtained from a human patient who received an intestinal transplant, so some T cells may come from the graft donor. Each CDR3 is given with its conserved first and last residue. Fields, in order: J gene, V gene, D gene, clone size, CDR3 DNA, CDR3 protein. A D gene is named only where the DNA matches it firmly. Expanded clones are given a class, and other clones once, few, many or no size at all.

TRBJ2-3,TRBV4-1,-,-,TGCGCCAGCAGCCAAGTCGCGGCGGGTCAGCTAGATACGCAGTATTTT,CASSQVAAGQLDTQYF
TRBJ2-6,TRBV4-3,-,-,TGCGCCAGCAGCCAAGAGGAGGGATCTGGGGCCAACGTCCTGACTTTC,CASSQEEGSGANVLTF
TRBJ1-1,TRBV28,-,-,TGTGCCAGCAGTTTACTGCACGCGGACAGAGTTTTT,CASSLLHADRVF
TRBJ2-7,TRBV5-1,-,-,TGCGCCAGCAGCTTGGTTACAGGGAGCTACGAGCAGTACTTC,CASSLVTGSYEQYF
TRBJ1-5,TRBV6-6,-,-,TGTGCCAGCACGGGAGCCTATAGCAATCAGCCCCAGCATTTT,CASTGAYSNQPQHF
TRBJ2-1,TRBV14,-,few,TGTGCCAGCAGCCAAGTTGTGACTAGTCGTGAGCAGTTCTTC,CASSQVVTSREQFF
TRBJ1-2,TRBV15,TRBD1,-,TGTGCCACCAGCAGAGATCTACTGACAGGGAGGAGGTATGGCTACACCTTC,CATSRDLLTGRRYGYTF
TRBJ2-7,TRBV5-1,-,-,TGCGCCAGCAGCTTGTGGGACTACGAGCAGTACTTC,CASSLWDYEQYF
TRBJ2-1,TRBV5-1,-,-,TGCGCCAGCAGCCCCGGCACAGCCGACTCCTACAATGAGCAGTTCTTC,CASSPGTADSYNEQFF
TRBJ1-5,TRBV5-6,-,-,TGTGCCAGCAGCTCGGTCGGGGACCCAGGGTCCCAGCATTTT,CASSSVGDPGSQHF
TRBJ1-1,TRBV11-2,TRBD1,-,TGTGCCAGCAGCCACGAGACAGGGGGCAGCGCTGAAGCTTTCTTT,CASSHETGGSAEAFF
TRBJ2-7,TRBV2,-,once,TGTGCCGCCAGCAGGGAGGCTAACTACGAGCAGTACTTC,CAASREANYEQYF
TRBJ2-2,TRBV5-6,-,few,TGTGCCAGCAGCCCGGAGGGGCAATACACCGGGGAGCTGTTTTTT,CASSPEGQYTGELFF
TRBJ2-2,TRBV5-1,-,-,TGCGCCAGCAGCTTGGCCCAGGACTCGAGCGGGGAGCTGTTTTTT,CASSLAQDSSGELFF
TRBJ1-1,TRBV7-9,-,-,TGTGCCAGCAGCTTAGTGATCGGGGCGAACACTGAAGCTTTCTTT,CASSLVIGANTEAFF
TRBJ1-1,TRBV7-9,-,few,TGTGCCAGCAGCTTGGGGGACGGCGGCTCTGAAGCTTTCTTT,CASSLGDGGSEAFF
TRBJ2-7,TRBV5-1,-,-,TGCGCCAGCAGCTCGGTGGGGTTAGCGGCTGTGCAGTACTTC,CASSSVGLAAVQYF